A single sample gave rise to the 11 T cell receptor beta chains below, sequenced in a study of cytomegalovirus exposure and HLA in healthy donors. The repertoire was sequenced with immunoSEQ multiplex PCR; TCRdb's copy has only in-frame clones and lacks some. The sample records 68,000 or so clones, approximately 96% being singletons. Source material: PBMCs. The receptors stem from a man between 18 and 29 years old in good health and CMV-seronegative.

This clone was found once. The rearrangement links TRBV7-9 to TRBJ1-4, with TRBD1 matching 7 bases. In germline, CDR1 is SEHNR, CDR2 FQNEAQ (reference sequence). CDR3 size: 14 residues. Trimming took 1 base from V and 8 from J; bases not matched to a gene: 4. CDR3 region: CASSLGQGPEKLFF. The CDR3 DNA reads TGTGCCAGCAGCTTAGGACAGGGTCCAGAAAAACTGTTTTTT.

The J gene is TRBJ1-1, the V gene TRBV27; tentatively, D is TRBD1 (6 bases). The germline gives CDR1 MNHEY, CDR2 SMNVEV (reference sequence). V lost 0 bases and J lost 4, with 9 bases in between. This CDR3 spans 14 amino acids. The CDR3 nucleotides are TGTGCCAGCAGTTTATCTGGCAGGGGCACTGAAGCTTTCTTT. Protein: CASSLSGRGTEAFF.

This clone occurred once. This chain joins TRBV27 and TRBJ2-5; TRBD1 matches 7 bases. Germline V gene data show CDR1 as MNHEY and CDR2 as SMNVEV (reference sequence). The CDR3 has 15 amino acids. The V and J ends lost 6 bases and 1 base, in that order; junction bases with no gene match: 8. In nucleotides, the CDR3 is TGTGCCAGCAGGCGATACAGGGGAATCCAAGAGACCCAGTACTTC. Its translation is CASRRYRGIQETQYF.

The gene calls are TRBV9 and TRBJ1-5; 10 bases agree with TRBD1. Per the germline V gene, CDR1 is SGDLS and CDR2 is YYNGEE. V lost 4 bases and J lost 1; bases outside the gene matches: 5. The CDR3 runs to 16 residues. CDR3 in amino acids: CASSPGTGASNQPQHF. Written as DNA, the CDR3 is TGTGCCAGCAGCCCGGGGACAGGGGCGAGCAATCAGCCCCAGCATTTT.

This clone occurred once. This chain links TRBV27 with TRBJ1-2; D is possibly TRBD1 (5 bases). CDR3 length: 13 residues. Germline V gives CDR1 MNHEY, CDR2 SMNVEV (reference sequence). V was shortened by 3 bases and J by 2 bases, with 7 bases between the two germline ends. CDR3 bases: TGTGCCAGCAGTTTTTCAGGGAACTATGGCTACACCTTC. This translates into CASSFSGNYGYTF.

The chain employs TRBV5-1 and TRBJ2-3, with TRBD1 identical over 8 bases. The CDR3 spans 16 residues. Per germline, CDR1 SGHRS and CDR2 YFSETQ. V shed 0 bases and J 1 base; nucleotides not matched to a gene: 4. The CDR3 region is CASSLEPGQGTDTQYF. The CDR3 bases are TGCGCCAGCAGCTTGGAACCGGGACAGGGCACAGATACGCAGTATTTT. Filled out from reference TRBV5-1 and TRBJ2-3, the complete variable domain reads KAGVTQTPRYLIKTRGQQVTLSCSPISGHRSVSWYQQTPGQGLQFLFEYFSETQRNKGNFPGRFSGRQFSNSRSEMNVSTLELGDSALYLCASSLEPGQGTDTQYFGPGTRLTVL.

This clone appeared a single time. The chain uses TRBV6-5 and TRBJ2-3; perhaps TRBD1 as D (6 bases). V was cut by 2 bases and J by 0 bases, with 9 bases left in between. The length of the CDR3 is 15 residues. The germline CDR1 and CDR2 sequences are MNHEY and SVGAGI. CDR3 sequence: CASSYLGQSTDTQYF. CDR3 bases: TGTGCCAGCAGTTACCTTGGACAGAGCACAGATACGCAGTATTTT.

This rearrangement joins TRBV6-5 to TRBJ2-7; perhaps TRBD2 as D (7 bases). Germline V gene data show CDR1 as MNHEY and CDR2 as SVGAGI. The CDR3 contains 15 residues. Between the trimmed V and J ends, which lost 7 bases and 3 bases, there was a span of 19 bases. CDR3 sequence (DNA): TGTGCCAGCACAAGGGGGAGTGGGGGGGTCTACGAGCAGTACTTC. Translation gives CASTRGSGGVYEQYF.

CDR3 DNA sequence: TGTGCCAGCAGCCCCGCTAACTCTGGGGCCAACGTCCTGACTTTC. Protein: CASSPANSGANVLTF. V gene TRBV6-6 combines with J gene TRBJ2-6; D is unresolved. V gave up 6 bases and J gave up 0 bases, with 9 bases separating them. The germline V gene encodes CDR1 MNHNY and CDR2 SVGAGI (reference sequence). This CDR3 is 15 amino acids long.

The V gene is TRBV28, the J gene TRBJ2-7, with D possibly matching TRBD2 (6 bases). The CDR3 has 15 residues. The V gene's germline CDR1 is MDHEN and CDR2 SYDVKM. V lost 3 bases and J 2 bases, leaving 14 bases between the germline ends. CDR3 sequence reads: CASSFSSDLTYEQYF. CDR3 nucleotides: TGTGCCAGCAGTTTCTCTAGCGACCTAACCTACGAGCAGTACTTC.

In the case of this clone: The junction differs from germline at one of its ends, possibly a read error. The V gene is TRBV27, the J gene TRBJ1-2; 7 bases line up with TRBD1. Germline CDR1 reads MNHEY; CDR2 reads SMNVEV (reference sequence). There are 16 residues in the CDR3. CDR3 in amino acids: CASSLSPLGQPYGYTF. CDR3 nucleotides: TGTGCCAGCAGTCTATCCCCCCTGGGACAGCCCTATGGCTACACCTTC.